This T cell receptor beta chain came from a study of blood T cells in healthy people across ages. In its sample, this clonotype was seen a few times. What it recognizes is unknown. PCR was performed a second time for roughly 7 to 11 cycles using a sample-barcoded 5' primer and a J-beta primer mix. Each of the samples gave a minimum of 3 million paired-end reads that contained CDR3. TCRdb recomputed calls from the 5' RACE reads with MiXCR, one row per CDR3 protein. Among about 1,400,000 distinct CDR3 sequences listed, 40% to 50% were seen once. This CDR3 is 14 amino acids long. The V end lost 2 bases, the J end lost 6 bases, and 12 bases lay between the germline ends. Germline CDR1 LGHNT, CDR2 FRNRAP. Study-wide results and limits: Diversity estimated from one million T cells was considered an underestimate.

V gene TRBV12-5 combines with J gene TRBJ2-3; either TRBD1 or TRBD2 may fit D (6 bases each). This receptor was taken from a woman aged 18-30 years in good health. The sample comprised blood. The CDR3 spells CASGLNTGADTQYF. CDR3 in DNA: TGTGCTAGTGGTTTGAACACGGGGGCCGATACGCAGTATTTT.